These 20 T cell receptor beta chains were all obtained from the same sample, sequenced in a study of graft-versus-host responses after intestinal transplantation. Which antigens these TCRs recognize remains unknown. The table came from immunoSEQ multiplex PCR; TCRdb's copy has only in-frame clones and leaves some out. Of 85,000 to 100,000 clones in the sample, about nine tenths are singletons; the top ten hold roughly 0.07%. Material: unstimulated CD8+ T cells sorted from spleen or lymph node cells, obtained before transplant. The source is a human donor who was the organ donor for an intestinal transplant.

The CDR3 sequence is CASSLAPGQGDNEQFF. The CDR3 DNA reads as TGCGCCAGCAGCTTGGCACCGGGACAGGGTGACAATGAGCAGTTCTTC. V and J are TRBV5-1 and TRBJ2-1; the match to TRBD1 covers 9 bases. Germline CDR1 is SGHRS and CDR2 is YFSETQ. The CDR3 totals 16 residues. V was clipped by 0 bases and J by 5 bases; unmatched bases: 6.

The chain employs TRBV1 and TRBJ1-2; the D call in the table, TRBD1, was not verified against the DNA. TRBV1 is a known pseudogene. The CDR3 runs to 14 residues. DNA of the CDR3: TGCACCAGCAGCATCAGTCGTGCTAACTATGGCTACACCTTC. Its translation is CTSSISRANYGYTF.

V usage is TRBV15 and J usage is TRBJ1-3; 8 bases match TRBD1. From germline, CDR1 is LNHNV and CDR2 YYDKDF (reference sequence). The V segment lost 2 bases and the J segment 2 bases; nucleotides outside the gene matches: 5. CDR3 length: 16 residues. The CDR3, as DNA: TGTGCCACCAGCAGAACCAGGACAGGGACTGGAAACACCATATATTTT. Its translation: CATSRTRTGTGNTIYF.

The V and J genes are TRBV7-3 and TRBJ1-6, with D unclear. Trimming took off 4 bases at V and 10 bases at J, with 11 bases between the two ends. Looked up from germline, CDR1 is SGHTA and CDR2 is FQGTGA. This CDR3 is built from 13 residues. This CDR3 is CASSSTSWSPLHF. The CDR3 DNA sequence: TGTGCCAGCAGCTCGACATCGTGGTCACCCCTCCACTTT.

This rearrangement joins TRBV10-3 to TRBJ2-7; D is perhaps TRBD1 (6 bases). CDR1 and CDR2 from the germline V gene are ENHRY and SYGVKD. The CDR3 is 13 residues long. The V end lost 7 bases, the J end lost 0 bases, and 10 bases lay between the germline ends. In DNA form, the CDR3 reads TGTGCCATCAAGGGGGAGCCCTCCTACGAGCAGTACTTC. It specifies CAIKGEPSYEQYF.

J is TRBJ2-1 and V is TRBV12-5; D is uncertain. Trimming shortened V by 5 bases and J by 5 bases, and 13 bases separated the two germline ends. The germline V gene has CDR1 LGHNT and CDR2 FRNRAP. The CDR3 covers 14 residues. The CDR3 spells CASGTVTLDNEQFF. CDR3 DNA sequence: TGTGCTAGTGGTACTGTCACCTTGGACAATGAGCAGTTCTTC. Combining the CDR3 with reference TRBV12-5 and TRBJ2-1 gives the whole variable domain DARVTQTPRHKVTEMGQEVTMRCQPILGHNTVFWYRQTMMQGLELLAYFRNRAPLDDSGMPKDRFSAEMPDATLATLKIQPSEPRDSAVYFCASGTVTLDNEQFFGPGTRLTVL.

The chain is built from TRBV27 and TRBJ2-5; D is perhaps TRBD1 (5 bases). Trimming cost V 2 bases and J 5 bases, with 12 bases left between them. Germline V gene data show CDR1 as MNHEY and CDR2 as SMNVEV (reference sequence). The CDR3 runs to 14 residues. The CDR3 DNA sequence: TGTGCCAGCAGTTTAGTCAGGGAACAGGAGACCCAGTACTTC. Encoded protein: CASSLVREQETQYF.

The chain joins TRBV2 to TRBJ1-1; weak D call: TRBD1 (6 bases). This CDR3 is 16 amino acids long. V was trimmed by 3 bases and J by 4 bases, leaving 18 bases between them. Germline V gene sequence: CDR1 SNHLY, CDR2 FYNNEI. This CDR3 is CASSDGGLGSGTEAFF. DNA of the CDR3: TGTGCCAGCAGTGACGGGGGGCTAGGATCGGGCACTGAAGCTTTCTTT. Using reference TRBV2 and TRBJ1-1 for the parts outside the CDR3, the full variable domain is EPEVTQTPSHQVTQMGQEVILRCVPISNHLYFYWYRQILGQKVEFLVSFYNNEISEKSEIFDDQFSVERPDGSNFTLKIRSTKLEDSAMYFCASSDGGLGSGTEAFFGQGTRLTVV.

With respect to this clone: The identical CDR3 is also encoded by other nucleotide sequences in the sample. The V call is TRBV5-6, the J call TRBJ2-5, with D uncertain. In germline, CDR1 is SGHDT, CDR2 YYEEEE. CDR3 length equals 11 residues. V lost 3 bases to trimming and J lost 4 bases, with 4 bases between them. The CDR3 reads CASSSGETQYF. The CDR3 DNA reads TGTGCCAGCAGCTCCGGAGAGACCCAGTACTTC.

The chain recombines TRBV5-1 with TRBJ2-5; 8 bases are a match to TRBD2. From germline, CDR1 is SGHRS and CDR2 YFSETQ. CDR3 size: 18 residues. Trimming at V came to 5 bases and at J to 5 bases, leaving 20 bases not matched to a gene. The CDR3 loop is CASSSQGRYGRAGETQYF. CDR3 nucleotides: TGCGCCAGCAGTTCGCAAGGGAGATACGGGAGGGCGGGGGAGACCCAGTACTTC.

The chain is built from TRBV29-1 and TRBJ2-5; TRBD1 agrees at 7 bases. The CDR3 length is 17 residues. CDR1 and CDR2 from the germline V gene are SQVTM and ANQGSEA. Germline trimming cut 1 base from V and 0 bases from J; bases unmatched to any gene: 11. This chain's CDR3 is CSVEGLQGLFNQETQYF. Here the CDR3 DNA reads TGCAGCGTTGAAGGCTTACAGGGGCTTTTCAACCAAGAGACCCAGTACTTC.

The chain has TRBV20-1 and TRBJ1-2; D ambiguous. Trimming stripped 7 bases from V and 3 bases from J, with 6 bases between. The germline CDR1 and CDR2 sequences are DFQATT and SNEGSKA (reference sequence). The CDR3 contains 10 residues. Here the CDR3 reads CSVYDYGYTF. CDR3 bases: TGCAGTGTTTATGACTATGGCTACACCTTC.

The V and J genes are TRBV2 and TRBJ2-5; 11 bases agree with TRBD1. The better agreement between TRBJ2-7 and the DNA end casts doubt on the J call. The CDR3 runs 14 residues. In germline, CDR1 is SNHLY, CDR2 FYNNEI. The chain's CDR3 is CASFPGQGAYEQYF. CDR3 coding DNA: TGTGCCAGTTTCCCGGGACAGGGGGCCTACGAGCAGTACTTC.

This sequence joins TRBV28 and TRBJ2-2; perhaps TRBD2 as D (6 bases). Trimming cost V 6 bases and J 8 bases, with 16 bases left between them. This CDR3 region has 14 residues. The germline V gene has CDR1 MDHEN and CDR2 SYDVKM. CDR3 DNA sequence: TGTGCCAGCAGCCCCTTGCGGGGAACTGGGGAGCTGTTTTTT. Translated, it gives CASSPLRGTGELFF.

The chain has TRBV7-3 and TRBJ2-3; D is perhaps TRBD2 (6 bases). Germline V CDR1 and CDR2: SGHTA, FQGTGA. Trimming shortened V by 6 bases and J by 0 bases, and 16 bases separated the two germline ends. The CDR3 spans 16 residues. The CDR3 bases are TGTGCCAGCAGTCCCTCGAACGGGGGAAGCACAGATACGCAGTATTTT. Protein sequence: CASSPSNGGSTDTQYF.

The chain is built from TRBV2 and TRBJ1-2, with 10 bases matching TRBD1. Trimming removed 6 bases from V and 2 bases from J; junction bases left unmatched: 3. This CDR3 is built from 14 residues. CDR1 SNHLY and CDR2 FYNNEI come from the germline V gene. CDR3 protein: CASSAGQGNYGYTF. The CDR3 bases are TGTGCCAGCAGCGCGGGACAGGGGAACTATGGCTACACCTTC.

This clone was seen a single time. The chain combines TRBV25-1 with TRBJ2-3; a weak D match, TRBD2 (5 bases). There are 17 residues in the CDR3. CDR1 and CDR2 from the germline V gene are MGHDK and SYGVNS. V shed 1 base and J shed 1 base, with 15 bases lying between them. The CDR3 DNA sequence: TGTGCCAGCAGTGAATCCCGAGGGCGCCAGGGCACAGATACGCAGTATTTT. Translation gives CASSESRGRQGTDTQYF.

CDR3 DNA sequence: TGTGCCAGCAGTTTACGGGGACAGCCTTACTATGGCTACACCTTC. It is translated as CASSLRGQPYYGYTF. This rearrangement joins TRBV28 to TRBJ1-2, with 7 bases matching TRBD1. V gave up 2 bases and J gave up 3 bases; unmatched junction bases: 6. Germline values: CDR1 MDHEN, CDR2 SYDVKM. CDR3 size: 15 residues.

The chain couples TRBV21-1 to TRBJ1-2; the table names TRBD1, a call not compared with the DNA. TRBV21-1 is a pseudogene. The CDR3 has 15 residues. The CDR3 sequence: CASKKMGPRDTGYTF. The CDR3 nucleotides read TGTGCCAGCAAGAAAATGGGCCCTAGGGACACTGGCTACACCTTC.

This clone was counted a single time. This chain connects TRBV23-1 to TRBJ2-7; D is unresolved. TRBV23-1 is an ORF, with its function uncertain. The CDR3 loop spans 12 amino acids. Deletions cut 9 bases from V and 0 bases from J, with 9 bases between. CDR3: CARRISSYEQYF. CDR3 DNA sequence: TGCGCCAGGAGAATAAGCTCCTACGAGCAGTACTTC.